These T cell receptor beta chains were read from a single sample in a study of blood T cell repertoires in COVID-19. Profiled with immunoSEQ multiplex PCR; TCRdb holds only in-frame clones, not every one. The profile shows more than 75,000 clones, more than 75% of them singletons. Sample: peripheral blood. These receptors were taken from a woman aged 65 to 85 with acute or convalescent COVID-19. The CDR3 runs from the conserved cysteine through the conserved F or W. The D gene is left open where the match is weak. Clone size is given for some rows only: seen once, a few or many times, or a class if the clone is expanded.

>.|.|TRBJ2-2|TRBV7-9
TGTGCCAGCAGCTCCAGTTCCGGGGAGCTGTTTTTT
CASSSSSGELFF
>.|.|TRBJ2-2|TRBV30
TGTGCCTGGAGAGACTATTACACCGGGGAGCTGTTTTTT
CAWRDYYTGELFF
>.|.|TRBJ2-1|TRBV7-9
TGTGCCAGCAGCTCTACCCGACTAGTCTACAATGAGCAGTTCTTC
CASSSTRLVYNEQFF
>TRBD1|.|TRBJ1-1|TRBV19
TGTGCCAGTAGTATAACAGGGGGAGGGGAAGCTTTCTTT
CASSITGGGEAFF
>TRBD2|.|TRBJ2-1|TRBV6-2/TRBV6-3
TGTGCCAGCAGTCCCTGGCTAGCGGGAGCACCCCGTGGGCAGTTCTTC
CASSPWLAGAPRGQFF
>TRBD2|once|TRBJ2-1|TRBV7-9
TGTGCCAGCAGCTACACGGGACTAGCGGACAATGAGCAGTTCTTC
CASSYTGLADNEQFF
>.|.|TRBJ1-2|TRBV28
TGTGCCAGCAACCCTACTAACTATGGCTACACCTTC
CASNPTNYGYTF
>.|.|TRBJ2-1|TRBV10-1
TGCGCCAGCAGTCAACAGGGAAGCTCCGGTGGTGATGAGCAGTTCTTC
CASSQQGSSGGDEQFF
>.|.|TRBJ2-4|TRBV6-1
TGTGCCAGCAGTGAGAGGAGCGCCAAAAACATTCAGTACTTC
CASSERSAKNIQYF
>TRBD2|once|TRBJ2-1|TRBV15
TGTGCCACCAGTATAGCGGGAGGAGACAATGAGCAGTTCTTC
CATSIAGGDNEQFF
>TRBD2|.|TRBJ2-1|TRBV19
TGTGCCAGTAGTGCGGGACTAGTTTTCGTCGGTGATGAGCAGTTCTTC
CASSAGLVFVGDEQFF
>TRBD2|.|TRBJ2-1|TRBV4-1
TGCGCCAGCAGCCAAGTAAGCGGGAACAATTACAATGAGCAGTTCTTC
CASSQVSGNNYNEQFF
>TRBD1|once|TRBJ1-5|TRBV19
TGTGCCAGTAGTACGGGACAGGGGCATCAGCCCCAGCATTTT
CASSTGQGHQPQHF
>.|.|TRBJ2-2|TRBV19
TGTGCCAGTAGTATGGGCAGGGTGGGGACCGGGGAGCTGTTTTTT
CASSMGRVGTGELFF
>.|.|TRBJ2-2|TRBV7-9
TGTGCCAGCTACCCGCCCGGGGGGCCGAGCACCGGGGAGCTGTTTTTT
CASYPPGGPSTGELFF
>.|.|TRBJ1-3|TRBV7-2
TGTGCCAGCAGCCGCACCAGTACGGGTGTGAACTCTGGAAACACCATATATTTT
CASSRTSTGVNSGNTIYF
>.|.|TRBJ2-5|TRBV2
TGTGCCAGCAACCGGGACCAGGGGCCAGAGACCCAGTACTTC
CASNRDQGPETQYF
>TRBD1|.|TRBJ2-6|TRBV4-2
TGTGCCAGCAGCGCCGCGTCAACAGGGGGTCCCGAAGGGGCCAACGTCCTGACTTTC
CASSAASTGGPEGANVLTF
>.|.|TRBJ1-1|TRBV3-1/TRBV3-2
TGTGCCAGCAGCCAAGCGACAATGAACACTGAAGCTTTCTTT
CASSQATMNTEAFF
>.|.|TRBJ2-3|TRBV27
TGTGCCAGCAGCCGAACCGCGAGTAGCACAGATACGCAGTATTTT
CASSRTASSTDTQYF
>.|.|TRBJ2-5|TRBV5-4
TGTGCCAGCAGCTTGAGGGGATGGGAGACCCAGTACTTC
CASSLRGWETQYF
>.|.|TRBJ1-1|TRBV5-1
TGCGCCAGCAGCTCCACCGGGATAGGCACTGAAGCTTTCTTT
CASSSTGIGTEAFF
>TRBD2|.|TRBJ2-3|TRBV10-2
TGCGCCAGCAGTGCACTAGCGGGGGGGAGCACAGATACGCAGTATTTT
CASSALAGGSTDTQYF
>.|few|TRBJ1-1|TRBV5-6
TGTGCCAGCAGCTTGGCGGGGGGATATGGGTACACTGAAGCTTTCTTT
CASSLAGGYGYTEAFF
>.|.|TRBJ2-1|TRBV2
TGTGCCAGCAGTGGACAGGTCAACTACAATGAGCAGTTCTTC
CASSGQVNYNEQFF
>.|.|TRBJ1-5|TRBV11-3
TGTGCCAGCAGCAGGGGGAGCAATCAGCCCCAGCATTTT
CASSRGSNQPQHF
>TRBD1|.|TRBJ1-2|TRBV24-1
TGTGCCACCAGCGACAGGGGGGAGAACTATGGCTACACCTTC
CATSDRGENYGYTF
>.|.|TRBJ2-5|TRBV11-2
TGTGCCAGCAGCTTAGAATTTAGGGAGGAGACCCAGTACTTC
CASSLEFREETQYF
>TRBD1|few|TRBJ1-4|TRBV4-1
TGCGCCAGCAGCCAAGTGGGGACAGTATCCGAAAAACTGTTTTTT
CASSQVGTVSEKLFF
>TRBD2|.|TRBJ2-3|TRBV10-2
TGCGCCAGCAGAGGACTAGCGGGAGGGTTCACAGATACGCAGTATTTT
CASRGLAGGFTDTQYF
>.|.|TRBJ1-2|TRBV4-2
TGTGCCAGCAGCCAAGGCTTGGGGGACACCCCTATCTATGGCTACACCTTC
CASSQGLGDTPIYGYTF
>.|.|TRBJ2-2|TRBV11-2
TGTGCCAGCAGCCTACGCCCCCCGGGGGCCGGGGAGCTGTTTTTT
CASSLRPPGAGELFF